This entry describes one T cell receptor (beta chain). Its cognate antigen is unknown. Repertoires were generated with immunoSEQ multiplex PCR, while TCRdb's copy carries only in-frame clones and drops some. The table shows under 60,000 clones, with 76% occurring only once. This sample is part of a study of vaccination effects on CD4 cells after COVID-19. Within the ViraFEST assay, antigen-specific CD4+ T cells underwent expansion with viral peptide pools prior to sequencing. It was after approximately 11 days of culture that CD4+ T cells were isolated. According to PCR results, the person was infected with SARS-CoV-2 between March and December 2020. The sample here was CD4+ T cells from PBMCs cultured with HIV peptides, taken before COVID-19 vaccination. Stated subset: HIV-1 Nef peptide pool negative control/reference culture. The TCR comes from a human donor who had a prior SARS-CoV-2 infection.

CDR3 in amino acids: CASREQNLNTEAFF. The CDR3 nucleotides are TGTGCCAGCAGGGAACAGAATTTGAACACTGAAGCTTTCTTT. This chain uses TRBV7-3 with TRBJ1-1; D is uncertain. V was cut by 6 bases and J by 0 bases, with 11 bases left in between. Per the germline V gene, CDR1 is SGHTA and CDR2 is FQGTGA. The CDR3 is made up of 14 amino acids.